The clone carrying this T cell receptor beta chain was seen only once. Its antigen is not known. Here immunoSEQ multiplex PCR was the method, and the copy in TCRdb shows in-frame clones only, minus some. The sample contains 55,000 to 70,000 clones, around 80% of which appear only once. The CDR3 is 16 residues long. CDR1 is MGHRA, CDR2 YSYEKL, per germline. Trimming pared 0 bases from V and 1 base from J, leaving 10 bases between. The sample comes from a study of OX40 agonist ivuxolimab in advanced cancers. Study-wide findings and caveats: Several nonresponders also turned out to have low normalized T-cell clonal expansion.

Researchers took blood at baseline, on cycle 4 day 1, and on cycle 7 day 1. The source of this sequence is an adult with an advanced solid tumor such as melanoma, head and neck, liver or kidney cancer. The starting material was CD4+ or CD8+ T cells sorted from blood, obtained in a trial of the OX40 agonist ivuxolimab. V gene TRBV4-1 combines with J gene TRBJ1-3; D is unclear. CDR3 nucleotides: TGCGCCAGCAGCCAAGATGTTCCCGAGTCTGGAAACACCATATATTTT. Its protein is CASSQDVPESGNTIYF.